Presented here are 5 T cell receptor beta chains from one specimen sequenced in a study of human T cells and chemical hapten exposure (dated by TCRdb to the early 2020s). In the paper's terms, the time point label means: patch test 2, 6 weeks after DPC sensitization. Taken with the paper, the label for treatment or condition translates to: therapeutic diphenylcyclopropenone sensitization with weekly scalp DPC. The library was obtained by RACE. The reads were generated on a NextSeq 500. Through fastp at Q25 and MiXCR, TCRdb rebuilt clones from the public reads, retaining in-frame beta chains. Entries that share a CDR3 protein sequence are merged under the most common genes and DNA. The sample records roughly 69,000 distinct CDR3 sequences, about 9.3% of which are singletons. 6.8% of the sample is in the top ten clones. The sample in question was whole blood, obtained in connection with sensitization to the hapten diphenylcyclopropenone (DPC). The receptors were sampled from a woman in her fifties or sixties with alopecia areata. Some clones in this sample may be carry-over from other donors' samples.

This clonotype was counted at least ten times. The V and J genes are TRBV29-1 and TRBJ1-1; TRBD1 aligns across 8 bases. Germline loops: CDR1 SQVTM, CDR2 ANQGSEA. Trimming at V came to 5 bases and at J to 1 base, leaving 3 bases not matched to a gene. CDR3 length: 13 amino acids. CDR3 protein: CSVTRGQNTEAFF. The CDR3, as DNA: TGCAGCGTTACCAGGGGGCAGAACACTGAAGCTTTCTTT.

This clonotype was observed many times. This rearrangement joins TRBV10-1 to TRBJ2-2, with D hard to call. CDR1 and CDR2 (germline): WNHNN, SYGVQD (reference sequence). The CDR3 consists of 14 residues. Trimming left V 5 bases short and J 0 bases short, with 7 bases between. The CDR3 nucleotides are TGCGCCAGCAGTTCCCAGCCGAACACCGGGGAGCTGTTTTTT. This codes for CASSSQPNTGELFF.

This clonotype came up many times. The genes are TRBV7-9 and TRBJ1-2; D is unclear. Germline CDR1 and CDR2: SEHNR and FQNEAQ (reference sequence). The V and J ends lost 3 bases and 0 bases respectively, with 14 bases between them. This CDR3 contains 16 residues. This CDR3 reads CASSFTAAISNYGYTF. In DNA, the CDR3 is TGTGCCAGCAGCTTTACCGCAGCGATATCTAACTATGGCTACACCTTC.

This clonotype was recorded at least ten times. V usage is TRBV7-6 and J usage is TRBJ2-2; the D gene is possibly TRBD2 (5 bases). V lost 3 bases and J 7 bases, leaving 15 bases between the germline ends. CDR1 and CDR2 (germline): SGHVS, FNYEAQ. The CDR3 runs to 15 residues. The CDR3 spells CASSFERAGIGELFF. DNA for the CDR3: TGTGCCAGCAGCTTTGAGAGGGCCGGTATCGGGGAGCTGTTTTTT. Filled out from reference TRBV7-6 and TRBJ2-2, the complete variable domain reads GAGVSQSPRYKVTKRGQDVALRCDPISGHVSLYWYRQALGQGPEFLTYFNYEAQQDKSGLPNDRFSAERPEGSISTLTIQRTEQRDSAMYRCASSFERAGIGELFFGEGSRLTVL.

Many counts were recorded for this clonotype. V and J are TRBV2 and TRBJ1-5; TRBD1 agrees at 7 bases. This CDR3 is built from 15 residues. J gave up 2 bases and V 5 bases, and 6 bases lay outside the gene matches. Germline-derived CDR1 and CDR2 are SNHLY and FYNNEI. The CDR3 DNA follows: TGTGCCAGCAGTACCGCCGGGACAGGCAATCAGCCCCAGCATTTT. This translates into CASSTAGTGNQPQHF.